These T cell receptor beta chains were read from a single sample in a study of T cells after yellow fever vaccination. TCRdb fed the 5' RACE reads into MiXCR, producing one record per CDR3 protein. The data contain some 320,000 distinct CDR3 sequences, 3.5% to 4.5% of them seen just once; the ten biggest clones take up approximately 19%. Sequences were derived from PBMCs, sampled 15 days after the yellow fever booster vaccination. The receptors here all came from a man between 18 and 29 years old who received the YFV17D yellow fever vaccine. CDR3s include the opening cysteine and the closing phenylalanine or tryptophan. The order of the fields is clone size, V gene, J gene, D gene, CDR3 protein, CDR3 DNA. The D gene is left open where the match is weak. Not all rows give a size; the values are once, few, many and, for expanded clones, a class.

>many|TRBV2|TRBJ1-4|-
CASSEDRGPSNEKLFF
TGTGCCAGCAGTGAGGACCGGGGACCGAGTAATGAAAAACTGTTTTTT
>many|TRBV4-3|TRBJ2-1|-
CASNPGAYNEQFF
TGCGCCAGCAACCCAGGGGCCTACAATGAGCAGTTCTTC
>many|TRBV10-3|TRBJ1-2|TRBD1
CATIPWTGSNYGYTF
TGTGCCACCATTCCCTGGACAGGGAGTAACTATGGCTACACCTTC
>many|TRBV20-1|TRBJ1-1|-
CSARVHVAAFF
TGCAGTGCTAGAGTACACGTAGCAGCTTTCTTT
>many|TRBV7-9|TRBJ1-1|-
CASGVEAFF
TGTGCCAGTGGGGTTGAAGCTTTCTTT
>few|TRBV5-7|TRBJ1-2|-
CASSCDGGLYGYTF
TGTGCCAGCAGCTGCGACGGGGGCCTCTATGGCTACACCTTC
>many|TRBV6-5|TRBJ2-1|TRBD1
CASRRWTGAVLDEQFF
TGTGCCAGCAGGCGTTGGACAGGCGCCGTCTTAGATGAGCAGTTCTTC
>few|TRBV5-1|TRBJ2-1|TRBD2
CASSSHGGTYNEQFF
TGCGCCAGCAGCTCCCACGGGGGGACCTACAATGAGCAGTTCTTC
>-|TRBV13|TRBJ1-1|-
CASSPGPFPPGNTEAFF
TGTGCCAGCAGCCCTGGCCCCTTTCCCCCAGGGAACACTGAAGCTTTCTTT
>few|TRBV29-1|TRBJ2-3|-
CSVEATATDTQYF
TGCAGCGTTGAGGCAACGGCCACAGATACGCAGTATTTT
>many|TRBV11-2|TRBJ2-7|-
CASSPTRPEQYF
TGTGCCAGCAGTCCAACCCGACCCGAGCAGTACTTC
>many|TRBV7-2|TRBJ2-3|-
CASSLGAGLADTQYF
TGTGCCAGCAGCTTAGGGGCGGGGTTGGCAGATACGCAGTATTTT
>-|TRBV27|TRBJ2-3|TRBD2
CASSARLAGVRHTDTQYF
TGTGCCAGCAGTGCACGACTAGCGGGGGTTAGACACACAGATACGCAGTATTTT
>few|TRBV7-2|TRBJ1-6|-
CASSDTAGSPLHF
TGTGCCAGCAGCGACACGGCAGGATCACCCCTCCACTTT
>many|TRBV7-2|TRBJ1-4|TRBD1
CASSVGQGDEKLFF
TGTGCCAGCAGCGTGGGACAGGGGGATGAAAAACTGTTTTTT
>many|TRBV16|TRBJ1-3|-
CASSQSSTAGNTIYF
TGTGCCAGCAGCCAATCATCGACAGCAGGAAACACCATATATTTT
>many|TRBV7-9|TRBJ2-2|-
CASSSNRDKNTGELFF
TGTGCCAGCAGCTCGAACCGGGACAAGAACACCGGGGAGCTGTTTTTT
>few|TRBV5-1|TRBJ1-2|TRBD1
CASSWEDRDNYGYTF
TGCGCCAGCAGCTGGGAGGACAGGGACAACTATGGCTACACCTTC
>many|TRBV10-1|TRBJ2-7|-
CASSESSLYEQYF
TGCGCCAGCAGTGAGTCGTCCCTTTACGAGCAGTACTTC
>few|TRBV12-5|TRBJ1-1|-
CAWVMGLEAFF
TGTGCTTGGGTAATGGGACTTGAAGCTTTCTTT
>many|TRBV5-1|TRBJ1-1|-
CASSGAGVNTEAFF
TGCGCCAGCAGCGGAGCAGGGGTGAACACTGAAGCTTTCTTT
>many|TRBV27|TRBJ1-2|-
CASSLRPGYGYTF
TGTGCCAGCAGTTTAAGACCCGGCTATGGCTACACCTTC
>few|TRBV4-2|TRBJ2-7|-
CASSQSLSISYEQYF
TGTGCCAGCAGCCAATCCCTCAGTATATCCTACGAGCAGTACTTC
>-|TRBV4-3|TRBJ2-5|-
CASSQDYRGAETQYF
TGCGCCAGCAGCCAAGATTATAGGGGGGCAGAGACCCAGTACTTC
>few|TRBV7-2|TRBJ1-1|-
CASSLAKEAFF
TGTGCCAGCAGCTTGGCAAAGGAAGCTTTCTTT
>many|TRBV5-1|TRBJ2-5|-
CASSLMAEQETQYF
TGCGCCAGCAGCTTGATGGCCGAGCAAGAGACCCAGTACTTC
>many|TRBV9|TRBJ1-2|-
CASSDGGRYGYTF
TGTGCCAGCAGCGACGGGGGGCGATATGGCTACACCTTC
>-|TRBV7-9|TRBJ2-1|-
CASSLTWDEQFF
TGTGCCAGCAGCTTGACTTGGGATGAGCAGTTCTTC
>few|TRBV18|TRBJ2-2|-
CASSPQRVNTGELFF
TGTGCCAGCTCACCCCAGCGGGTGAACACCGGGGAGCTGTTTTTT
>-|TRBV4-3|TRBJ2-1|TRBD2
CASSQETSGYNEQFF
TGCGCCAGCAGCCAAGAAACTAGCGGTTACAATGAGCAGTTCTTC
>few|TRBV10-2|TRBJ2-5|-
CAILSTPTQETQYF
TGCGCCATCCTGTCGACCCCCACTCAAGAGACCCAGTACTTC
>many|TRBV5-4|TRBJ2-3|-
CASSTPASSTDTQYF
TGTGCCAGCAGCACCCCGGCGAGTTCCACAGATACGCAGTATTTT
>few|TRBV5-6|TRBJ1-2|-
CASSLSASLNYGYTF
TGTGCCAGCAGCTTGAGTGCCAGCCTTAACTATGGCTACACCTTC
>-|TRBV12-3/TRBV12-4|TRBJ2-1|TRBD1
CASSNGWTGRVGEQFF
TGTGCCAGCAGTAATGGCTGGACAGGGAGAGTGGGGGAGCAGTTCTTC
>many|TRBV12-3/TRBV12-4|TRBJ1-4|-
CASSPGTSPSEKLFF
TGTGCCAGCAGTCCTGGGACGAGCCCTTCTGAAAAACTGTTTTTT
>many|TRBV12-3/TRBV12-4|TRBJ1-5|-
CASTTRHVTGMNSNQPQHF
TGTGCCAGCACCACCCGTCATGTGACAGGCATGAATAGCAATCAGCCCCAGCATTTT
>few|TRBV4-3|TRBJ2-5|TRBD1
CASSQEPGQGRETQYF
TGCGCCAGCAGCCAAGAACCCGGACAGGGACGAGAGACCCAGTACTTC
>-|TRBV5-6|TRBJ2-1|-
CASSQPRGSLLSRQFF
TGTGCCAGCAGCCAGCCGCGGGGCAGCTTACTTTCACGGCAGTTCTTC
>many|TRBV4-1|TRBJ2-2|TRBD2
CASSRVIAGGPNTGELFF
TGCGCCAGCAGCCGCGTTATAGCGGGGGGTCCGAACACCGGGGAGCTGTTTTTT
>many|TRBV25-1|TRBJ2-5|TRBD2
CASSDSSGGEETQYF
TGTGCCAGCAGTGACTCCAGCGGGGGGGAAGAGACCCAGTACTTC
>few|TRBV12-5|TRBJ2-7|-
CASVPYESSYEQYF
TGTGCTAGTGTCCCGTATGAGAGCTCCTACGAGCAGTACTTC
>many|TRBV12-3/TRBV12-4|TRBJ2-7|TRBD1
CASSPGQGALYEQYF
TGTGCCAGCAGTCCTGGACAGGGTGCTCTCTACGAGCAGTACTTC
>-|TRBV4-3|TRBJ2-5|-
CASSPFPGAGETQYF
TGCGCCAGCAGCCCATTTCCGGGGGCAGGGGAGACCCAGTACTTC
>many|TRBV5-1|TRBJ1-2|-
CASRTEPLDYGYTF
TGCGCCAGCCGGACAGAACCCTTGGACTATGGCTACACCTTC
>few|TRBV12-3/TRBV12-4|TRBJ1-1|-
CASSLIRLNTEAFF
TGTGCCAGCAGTTTGATACGGCTGAACACTGAAGCTTTCTTT
>-|TRBV5-4|TRBJ2-1|TRBD1
CASSIQGTTYNEQFF
TGTGCCAGCAGCATACAGGGGACAACCTACAATGAGCAGTTCTTC
>many|TRBV27|TRBJ2-2|-
CASSLGENTGELFF
TGTGCCAGCAGTTTAGGGGAGAACACCGGGGAGCTGTTTTTT
>-|TRBV6-5|TRBJ1-2|-
CASSYSSIELNGYTF
TGTGCCAGCAGTTACTCGAGTATAGAGCTTAATGGCTACACCTTC
>few|TRBV6-6|TRBJ2-2|-
CASSYSNPAGWSGELFF
TGTGCCAGCAGTTACTCGAACCCTGCAGGGTGGTCCGGGGAGCTGTTTTTT
>many|TRBV4-3|TRBJ2-7|-
CASSQDWTPGLEQYF
TGCGCCAGCAGCCAAGATTGGACCCCAGGGTTGGAGCAGTACTTC
>few|TRBV7-6|TRBJ2-1|-
CASSLAAGTYNEQFF
TGTGCCAGCAGCTTAGCGGCAGGAACCTACAATGAGCAGTTCTTC
>-|TRBV5-1|TRBJ2-5|TRBD1
CASSFGRGHETQYF
TGCGCCAGCAGCTTCGGCAGGGGGCATGAGACCCAGTACTTC
>-|TRBV5-1|TRBJ2-2|-
CASSLGQRATYTGELFF
TGCGCCAGCAGCTTGGGTCAACGAGCTACGTACACCGGGGAGCTGTTTTTT
>few|TRBV28|TRBJ2-1|TRBD1
CASTPGQGFIEQFF
TGTGCCAGCACTCCGGGACAGGGCTTCATTGAGCAGTTCTTC
>many|TRBV7-2|TRBJ2-5|-
CASSFYETQYF
TGTGCCAGCAGCTTCTACGAGACCCAGTACTTC
>-|TRBV5-1|TRBJ1-1|-
CASSLGQASMNTEAFF
TGCGCCAGCAGCTTGGGCCAGGCTTCCATGAACACTGAAGCTTTCTTT
>few|TRBV10-3|TRBJ2-2|TRBD2
CAIRKDLAVNTGELFF
TGTGCCATCAGGAAGGATCTAGCGGTGAACACCGGGGAGCTGTTTTTT
>few|TRBV19|TRBJ1-2|TRBD1
CATTPGGTGRYGYTF
TGTGCCACCACCCCAGGGGGGACAGGGCGCTATGGCTACACCTTC
>few|TRBV12-3/TRBV12-4|TRBJ2-7|TRBD1
CASSSSTGTGIPYEQYF
TGTGCCAGCAGTTCATCCACCGGGACAGGCATACCCTACGAGCAGTACTTC